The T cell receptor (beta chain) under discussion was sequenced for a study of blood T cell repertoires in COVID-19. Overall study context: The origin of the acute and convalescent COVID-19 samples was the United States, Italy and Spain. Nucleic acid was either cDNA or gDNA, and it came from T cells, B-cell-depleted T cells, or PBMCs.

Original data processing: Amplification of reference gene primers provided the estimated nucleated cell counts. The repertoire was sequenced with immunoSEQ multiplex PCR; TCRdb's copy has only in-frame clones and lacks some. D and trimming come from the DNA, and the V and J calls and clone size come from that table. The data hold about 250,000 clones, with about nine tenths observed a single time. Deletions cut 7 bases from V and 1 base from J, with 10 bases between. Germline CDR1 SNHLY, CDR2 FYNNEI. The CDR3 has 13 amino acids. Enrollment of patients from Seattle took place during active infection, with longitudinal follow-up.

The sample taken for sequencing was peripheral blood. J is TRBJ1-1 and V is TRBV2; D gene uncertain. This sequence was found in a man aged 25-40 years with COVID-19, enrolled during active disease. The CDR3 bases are TGTGCCAGCACCGTGGCCAGGAACACTGAAGCTTTCTTT. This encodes CASTVARNTEAFF.